This T cell receptor beta chain was captured by sequencing in a study of radiotherapy plus CTLA-4 blockade in lung cancer. As for the study in general: Among all patients, 18% showed objective responses, while about 34% had disease control.

General study results and limits: Reported findings show early blood T cell clone dynamics, with interferon-beta, best predicted response. In blood, tumor-derived TCR clones expanded after radiotherapy plus ipilimumab.

The germline V gene encodes CDR1 WSHSY and CDR2 SAAADI. V lost 0 bases to trimming and J lost 6 bases, with 12 bases between them. The length of the CDR3 is 15 residues. Only a few counts were recorded for this clone. The antigen is unknown. Generated by immunoSEQ multiplex PCR, the TCRdb table keeps only in-frame clones and is missing some. Among approximately 40,000 clones listed, 70% to 90% were seen once. This sequence originates from a human donor with non-small cell lung cancer whose response to radiotherapy plus ipilimumab could not be evaluated. The gene calls are TRBV10-2 and TRBJ2-1, with D perhaps matching TRBD2 (6 bases). The sample was peripheral blood, taken from a patient treated with radiotherapy plus ipilimumab. CDR3 nucleotides: TGCGCCAGCAGTGAGTCGCTGTACGGGGGCAATGAGCAGTTCTTC. It is translated as CASSESLYGGNEQFF.